The T cell receptor (beta chain) under discussion was sequenced for a study of neurological immune-mediated disorders. Synthesis of cDNA was carried out by template-switch 5'RACE. The reaction used 10-nucleotide random UMIs. TCRdb analysed the 5' RACE reads with MiXCR anew, one entry per CDR3 protein. The repertoire holds about 77,000 distinct CDR3 sequences, with around a tenth as singletons. This clonotype was counted a few times. This clonotype was obtained from a man aged 45-65 years in good health. The sample comprised PBMCs.

This CDR3 reads CASSLALGQGGETQYF. DNA for the CDR3: TGTGCCAGCAGCTTAGCGCTCGGACAGGGGGGAGAGACCCAGTACTTC. J is TRBJ2-5 and V is TRBV7-2; 10 bases are shared with TRBD1. With V trimmed by 0 bases and J by 4 bases, 5 bases remained unmatched. The CDR3 length is 16 residues. The germline CDR1 and CDR2 sequences are SGHTA and FQGNSA.